A single sample gave rise to the 20 T cell receptor beta chains below, sequenced in a study of OX40 agonist ivuxolimab in advanced cancers. Generated by immunoSEQ multiplex PCR, the TCRdb table keeps only in-frame clones and is missing some. The sample includes around 58,000 clones, more than 75% of them seen just once. Sequenced here: CD4+ or CD8+ T cells sorted from blood, sampled in a trial of the OX40 agonist ivuxolimab. The receptors here all came from an adult with an advanced solid tumor such as melanoma, head and neck, liver or kidney cancer.

The gene calls are TRBV11-3 and TRBJ2-3; D perhaps matches TRBD2 (6 bases). The CDR3 has 19 amino acids. Germline assignment: CDR1 SGHNT and CDR2 YENEEA. V was pared by 5 bases and J by 2 bases, with 26 bases between. The CDR3 DNA follows: TGTGCCAGCAGCCCCGTGTGGGGAAAACTTGGGGAGGTCACAGATACGCAGTATTTT. Translation gives CASSPVWGKLGEVTDTQYF.

Here the CDR3 reads CASSLVASGRDTDTQYF. The CDR3 DNA is TGCGCCAGCAGCTTGGTTGCTAGCGGGAGGGACACAGATACGCAGTATTTT. The chain couples TRBV5-1 to TRBJ2-3; TRBD2 agrees at 12 bases. CDR3 length: 17 amino acids. With V trimmed by 0 bases and J by 2 bases, 4 bases remained unmatched. The germline V gene has CDR1 SGHRS and CDR2 YFSETQ.

The chain is built from TRBV2 and TRBJ1-2; TRBD1 matches 7 bases. The length of the CDR3 is 17 residues. CDR1 and CDR2 (germline): SNHLY, FYNNEI. The V segment lost 5 bases and the J segment 4 bases; nucleotides outside the gene matches: 16. The CDR3 here is CASSPRDSQDLGYGYTF. CDR3 nucleotide sequence: TGTGCCAGCAGTCCCCGGGACAGCCAGGACCTAGGCTATGGCTACACCTTC.

The V gene is TRBV11-2, the J gene TRBJ2-5, with D possibly being TRBD1 (6 bases). Trimming shortened V by 5 bases and J by 5 bases, and 18 bases separated the two germline ends. The CDR3 runs 15 residues. Germline CDR1 reads SGHAT; CDR2 reads FQNNGV. CDR3 sequence: CASSPHRARKETQYF. The DNA of the CDR3 is TGTGCCAGCAGCCCCCACAGGGCTCGAAAGGAGACCCAGTACTTC.

This sequence joins TRBV2 and TRBJ1-1; 12 bases are shared with TRBD1. Germline-derived CDR1 and CDR2 are SNHLY and FYNNEI. V was clipped by 6 bases and J by 6 bases; unmatched bases: 8. The CDR3 covers 15 residues. The CDR3 nucleotides are TGTGCCAGCAGAAGCGGGACAGGGGGCTTCCCTGAAGCTTTCTTT. Amino acid sequence: CASRSGTGGFPEAFF.

The chain is built from TRBV7-2 and TRBJ1-2, with 7 positions matching TRBD1. This CDR3 region has 14 residues. J gave up 2 bases and V 1 base, and 1 base lay outside the gene matches. From germline, CDR1 is SGHTA and CDR2 FQGNSA. This CDR3 reads CASSLGTGNYGYTF. CDR3 sequence (DNA): TGTGCCAGCAGCTTAGGGACAGGCAACTATGGCTACACCTTC.

The CDR3 spells CAWSGQSGGNQPQHF. CDR3 nucleotide sequence: TGTGCCTGGAGTGGACAGTCGGGAGGCAATCAGCCCCAGCATTTT. The genes are TRBV30 and TRBJ1-5, with D perhaps matching TRBD1 (5 bases). Germline values: CDR1 GTSNPN, CDR2 SVGIG (reference sequence). The CDR3 spans 15 residues. The germline V and J ends were trimmed by 1 base and 2 bases, with 12 bases remaining between them.

The chain employs TRBV19 and TRBJ2-7; perhaps TRBD1 as D (6 bases). The CDR3 is 15 residues long. V gave up 3 bases and J gave up 2 bases, with 14 bases separating them. From germline, CDR1 is LNHDA and CDR2 SQIVND (reference sequence). The CDR3 region is CASSMTGTPTYEQYF. The CDR3, as DNA: TGTGCCAGTAGTATGACGGGGACACCAACCTACGAGCAGTACTTC.

CDR3 nucleotides: TGTGCCAGCAGCCAAGGGGCAGGGGAGGGCTATGGCTACACCTTC. It codes for CASSQGAGEGYGYTF. The chain couples TRBV2 to TRBJ1-2, with D possibly matching TRBD1 (6 bases). Germline V CDR1 and CDR2: SNHLY, FYNNEI. This CDR3 has 15 residues. V lost 6 bases, J lost 4 bases, and 18 bases lay in between.

The count of this clone is one. The chain employs TRBV15 and TRBJ2-7; TRBD1 agrees at 9 bases. The CDR3 runs to 15 residues. In germline, CDR1 is LNHNV, CDR2 YYDKDF (reference sequence). V lost 0 bases, J lost 3 bases, and 3 bases stayed unmatched. The CDR3 spells CATSRDVGQGYEQYF. DNA for the CDR3: TGTGCCACCAGCAGAGATGTGGGACAGGGCTACGAGCAGTACTTC.

The V call is TRBV7-8, the J call TRBJ1-3; a weak D match, TRBD1 (6 bases). The CDR3 has 18 residues. Trimming shortened V by 5 bases and J by 0 bases, and 20 bases separated the two germline ends. CDR1 SGHVS and CDR2 FQNEAQ come from the germline V gene. The CDR3 bases are TGTGCCAGCAGCAACCCACGGGGGCGAGAGCTCTCTGGAAACACCATATATTTT. Its protein product is CASSNPRGRELSGNTIYF.

The J gene is TRBJ2-1, the V gene TRBV6-4; 8 bases are shared with TRBD1. V dropped 0 bases and J dropped 8; count of bases not matched to a gene: 9. The CDR3 extends over 16 amino acids. The germline V gene encodes CDR1 MRHNA and CDR2 SNTAGT. The CDR3 region is CASSDSLAGGKDEQFF. The CDR3 coding sequence is TGTGCCAGCAGTGACTCGTTGGCAGGGGGCAAAGATGAGCAGTTCTTC.

V is TRBV9 and J is TRBJ1-1, with 7 bases matching TRBD1. The V segment lost 4 bases and the J segment 1 base; nucleotides outside the gene matches: 4. This CDR3 spans 14 amino acids. CDR1 is SGDLS and CDR2 is YYNGEE in the germline V gene. CDR3 amino acids: CASSQRTGNTEAFF. The CDR3 region has the DNA TGTGCCAGCAGCCAAAGGACAGGGAACACTGAAGCTTTCTTT. Together with reference TRBV9 and TRBJ1-1, the CDR3 gives the full variable domain: DSGVTQTPKHLITATGQRVTLRCSPRSGDLSVYWYQQSLDQGLQFLIQYYNGEERAKGNILERFSAQQFPDLHSELNLSSLELGDSALYFCASSQRTGNTEAFFGQGTRLTVV.

This rearrangement joins TRBV6-5 to TRBJ2-1; a weak D match, TRBD2 (6 bases). This CDR3 spans 15 amino acids. The germline V gene encodes CDR1 MNHEY and CDR2 SVGAGI. Deletions cut 5 bases from V and 6 bases from J, with 17 bases between. The CDR3 loop reads CASSPRPGRINEQFF. The DNA of the CDR3 is TGTGCCAGCAGTCCTCGTCCCGGGAGAATCAATGAGCAGTTCTTC.

The chain employs TRBV21-1 and TRBJ2-7. TRBV21-1 is a pseudogene. The CDR3 extends over 14 amino acids. This chain's CDR3 is CASIRASAAYEQYF. The CDR3 nucleotides are TGTGCCAGCATTCGGGCCTCAGCCGCCTACGAGCAGTACTTC.

The rearrangement joins TRBV2 to TRBJ2-7, with 11 bases fitting TRBD2. The V and J ends lost 0 bases and 3 bases, in that order; junction bases with no gene match: 16. CDR1 SNHLY and CDR2 FYNNEI come from the germline V gene. The CDR3 runs to 20 residues. The CDR3 spells CASSEARGLAGGPPRYEQYF. The CDR3 region has the DNA TGTGCCAGCAGTGAAGCCCGGGGGCTAGCGGGGGGTCCGCCCCGCTACGAGCAGTACTTC.

The V gene is TRBV5-1, the J gene TRBJ1-1; 11 bases fit TRBD1. CDR1 and CDR2 (germline): SGHRS, YFSETQ. Germline trimming cut 1 base from V and 5 bases from J; bases unmatched to any gene: 4. CDR3 length: 15 amino acids. CDR3: CASSLQDRGLTEAFF. The CDR3, as DNA: TGCGCCAGCAGCTTGCAGGACAGGGGGCTTACTGAAGCTTTCTTT. The entire variable domain, with the rest obtained from reference TRBV5-1 and TRBJ1-1, is as follows: KAGVTQTPRYLIKTRGQQVTLSCSPISGHRSVSWYQQTPGQGLQFLFEYFSETQRNKGNFPGRFSGRQFSNSRSEMNVSTLELGDSALYLCASSLQDRGLTEAFFGQGTRLTVV.

V gene TRBV6-1 combines with J gene TRBJ2-2; maybe TRBD1 (6 bases). Germline values: CDR1 MNHNS, CDR2 SASEGT. The CDR3 is 14 amino acids. The germline V and J ends were trimmed by 7 bases and 1 base, with 10 bases remaining between them. The CDR3 loop is CASNPTGNTGELFF. The CDR3 bases are TGTGCCAGCAATCCGACAGGGAACACCGGGGAGCTGTTTTTT.

The CDR3 nucleotides read TGTGCCAGCAGTTTAGGTGGAAAACGAACCAGGTACGAGCAGTACTTC. This gives the protein CASSLGGKRTRYEQYF. V is TRBV28 and J is TRBJ2-7; D not certain. V shed 2 bases and J shed 4 bases, with 18 bases lying between them. The CDR3 runs 16 residues. The germline V gene has CDR1 MDHEN and CDR2 SYDVKM.

This sequence joins TRBV5-4 and TRBJ2-3; D remains ambiguous. V was shortened by 2 bases and J by 1 base, with 8 bases between the two germline ends. CDR1 SGHNT and CDR2 YYREEE come from the germline V gene (reference sequence). This CDR3 comprises 14 residues. CDR3 bases: TGTGCCAGCAGCTTAGGGCTAGGCACAGATACGCAGTATTTT. It encodes CASSLGLGTDTQYF.